Listed below are T cell receptor beta chains from one sample, sequenced in a study of beta chain features in type 1 diabetes. Assay: immunoSEQ multiplex PCR; the TCRdb copy retains only in-frame clones and omits some. The table lists 900,000 or so clones, roughly 17% of them singletons. Sequencing was carried out using naive CD4+ T cells from blood. Source of these receptors: a woman in her late teens or twenties in good health. CDR3s include the opening cysteine and the closing phenylalanine or tryptophan. D genes are given only for firm matches. The size field is filled for only some rows; it gives once, few, many or a size class.

13,TRBV5-4,NA,TRBJ2-5,few,TGTGCCAGCAGCTCTGGCGCTGAGGAGACCCAGTACTTC,CASSSGAEETQYF
10,TRBV6-6,NA,TRBJ1-2,few,TGTGCCAGCAGTCTCTATGGCTACACCTTC,CASSLYGYTF
10,TRBV5-8,NA,TRBJ2-7,NA,TGTGCCAGCGGTAGTTACGAGCAGTACTTC,CASGSYEQYF
13,TRBV29-1,NA,TRBJ2-4,few,TGCAGCGTTGTGTGGGGAGGTGAAAACATTCAGTACTTC,CSVVWGGENIQYF
15,TRBV18,NA,TRBJ1-2,NA,TGTGCCAGCTCACCGACGGACGGGCCTAACTATGGCTACACCTTC,CASSPTDGPNYGYTF
16,TRBV7-2,NA,TRBJ1-2,NA,TGTGCCAGCAGCTTAGATGGAGGAATCGCTAACTATGGCTACACCTTC,CASSLDGGIANYGYTF
12,TRBV18,NA,TRBJ2-3,NA,TGTGCCAGCTCACCACCCAGAGATACGCAGTATTTT,CASSPPRDTQYF
13,TRBV7-6,NA,TRBJ2-5,few,TGTGCCAGCAGCTTAATCTGGGAGGAGACCCAGTACTTC,CASSLIWEETQYF
15,TRBV19,NA,TRBJ2-1,NA,TGTGCCAGTAGTTCATCGGGGGCCCAGGACAATGAGCAGTTCTTC,CASSSSGAQDNEQFF
14,TRBV7-9,NA,TRBJ2-3,NA,TGTGCCAGCAGCCCTAGCTGGGATCCCGATACGCAGTATTTT,CASSPSWDPDTQYF
22,TRBV21-1,NA,TRBJ2-6,few,TGTGCCAGCAGCAATTGGGGGGTTCCCGGGACAGGGGTACTGGCTGGGGCCAACGTCCTGACTTTC,CASSNWGVPGTGVLAGANVLTF
11,TRBV20-1,NA,TRBJ1-1,NA,TGCAGTGCAAGACAGAACACTGAAGCTTTCTTT,CSARQNTEAFF
14,TRBV28,TRBD1,TRBJ1-5,NA,TGTGCCAGCAGAAACGGGGCCAGGGGGCAGCCCCAGCATTTT,CASRNGARGQPQHF
15,TRBV6-5,NA,TRBJ2-3,few,TGTGCCAGCAGTTACTCAAGCCTTAGCACAGATACGCAGTATTTT,CASSYSSLSTDTQYF
16,TRBV18,NA,TRBJ2-3,few,TGTGCCAGCTCACCCCTGGAGGGGGCGAGTACTGATACGCAGTATTTT,CASSPLEGASTDTQYF
13,TRBV6-5,NA,TRBJ1-1,few,TGTGCCAGCAGCCGCAATAGACTTCTTGAAGCTTTCTTT,CASSRNRLLEAFF
17,TRBV19,TRBD1,TRBJ1-1,few,TGTGCCAGTAGTACCGGGACAGGGGGTAGGACGAACACTGAAGCTTTCTTT,CASSTGTGGRTNTEAFF
12,TRBV10-3,NA,TRBJ2-5,NA,TGTGCCATCAGTGGACAGGAAGAGACCCAGTACTTC,CAISGQEETQYF
13,TRBV6-1,NA,TRBJ2-7,few,TGTGCCAGCACCACGGGTTTTACCTACGAGCAGTACTTC,CASTTGFTYEQYF
14,TRBV7-9,NA,TRBJ1-2,NA,TGTGCCAGCAGCCACCCGGGAGTCAACTATGGCTACACCTTC,CASSHPGVNYGYTF
15,TRBV9,NA,TRBJ1-1,few,TGTGCCAGCAGCGTCGGGCAGACGATGAACACTGAAGCTTTCTTT,CASSVGQTMNTEAFF
14,TRBV10-3,TRBD2,TRBJ2-1,few,TGTGCCATCAGTGAGCAAAAACTAACTAGCGGAAAGTTCTTC,CAISEQKLTSGKFF
16,TRBV19,NA,TRBJ2-5,NA,TGTGCCAGTAGTAGAACCTGGGACCAGTCAACAGAGACCCAGTACTTC,CASSRTWDQSTETQYF
15,TRBV7-2,TRBD2,TRBJ2-7,few,TGTGCCAGCAGCTGGCTACTAGGGCGGGAGGGCCTGGTGTACTTC,CASSWLLGREGLVYF
11,TRBV20-1,NA,TRBJ1-1,few,TGCAGTGCTAGAGATCTGGGTGTAGCTTTCTTT,CSARDLGVAFF
17,TRBV15,TRBD2,TRBJ2-5,NA,TGTGCCACCAGCAGAGATCTGGGGGGAGGGCCTTCAAAGACCCAGTACTTC,CATSRDLGGGPSKTQYF
15,TRBV6-5,NA,TRBJ2-5,NA,TGTGCCAGCAGTTACTGGGGATCCGACGGAGAGACCCAGTACTTC,CASSYWGSDGETQYF
12,TRBV6-6,NA,TRBJ1-5,few,TGTGCCAGCACTAATTCCGGGGAGCCCCAGCATTTT,CASTNSGEPQHF
14,TRBV4-1,TRBD1,TRBJ2-7,NA,TGCGCCAGCAGCCAAGAGGGACAGTCCTACGAGCAGTACTTC,CASSQEGQSYEQYF
15,TRBV7-8,TRBD1,TRBJ1-4,few,TGTGCCAGCAGCCCAGACAGGGCGGCTAATGAAAAACTGTTTTTT,CASSPDRAANEKLFF
14,TRBV18,TRBD1,TRBJ2-4,NA,TGTGCCAGCTCAATGGGACAGGGGATAAACATTCAGTACTTC,CASSMGQGINIQYF
15,TRBV18,TRBD2,TRBJ2-3,NA,TGTGCCAGCTCCCCCCAGGGACTAGCCACAGATACGCAGTATTTT,CASSPQGLATDTQYF
18,TRBV7-9,TRBD2,TRBJ2-3,few,TGTGCCAGCAGCCCGGGGATAGCGGGAGGTTTGGGCACAGATACGCAGTATTTT,CASSPGIAGGLGTDTQYF
17,TRBV7-2,NA,TRBJ1-5,few,TGTGCCAGCAGCTCCACGGGGTATGAGGGGATTCCTCAGCCCCAGCATTTT,CASSSTGYEGIPQPQHF
16,TRBV28,NA,TRBJ2-1,NA,TGTGCCAGCAAAAGACCTGGGGCGTTCGGTGGCAATGAGCAGTTCTTC,CASKRPGAFGGNEQFF
15,TRBV28,TRBD2,TRBJ2-5,NA,TGTGCCAGCATGACCGGGACTAATCTCCGCGAGACCCAGTACTTC,CASMTGTNLRETQYF
12,TRBV7-3,NA,TRBJ2-3,NA,TGTGCCAGCAGCTTATCCGCAGATACGCAGTATTTT,CASSLSADTQYF
15,TRBV10-3,TRBD2,TRBJ2-1,few,TGTGCCATCAGTGGACAACTGGGAGGGAACAATGAGCAGTTCTTC,CAISGQLGGNNEQFF
12,TRBV7-2,NA,TRBJ2-1,few,TGTGCCAGCAGTCCAGCCCGGGACGAGCAGTTCTTC,CASSPARDEQFF
16,TRBV9,TRBD2,TRBJ2-1,few,TGTGCCAGCAGCGTGAGTCCTAGCGGGAGATTGAATGAGCAGTTCTTC,CASSVSPSGRLNEQFF
17,TRBV7-9,TRBD1,TRBJ1-1,NA,TGTGCCAGCAGCTTAGTGCCCGGGACAGACATGAACACTGAAGCTTTCTTT,CASSLVPGTDMNTEAFF
13,TRBV4-2,NA,TRBJ2-7,NA,TGTGCCAGCAGCCAGGACGGAGTCTACGAGCAGTACTTC,CASSQDGVYEQYF
19,TRBV4-2,NA,TRBJ1-5,NA,TGTGCCAGCAGCCAAGATGGCCCGACTATGATCGTCCGCAATCAGCCCCAGCATTTT,CASSQDGPTMIVRNQPQHF
16,TRBV4-2,NA,TRBJ1-3,NA,TGTGCCAGCAGCCCGGAACTTGGGGTCCCTGGAAACACCATATATTTT,CASSPELGVPGNTIYF
14,TRBV2,NA,TRBJ2-3,few,TGTGCCAGCAGGACAAGGGGGTTGACAGATACGCAGTATTTT,CASRTRGLTDTQYF
13,TRBV9,TRBD1,TRBJ1-2,NA,TGTGCCAGCAGCGGCCCAGGGGGATCGGGCTACACCTTC,CASSGPGGSGYTF
15,TRBV6-6,NA,TRBJ2-5,NA,TGTGCCAGCAGTTACTCGGGGCTTACCCAAGAGACCCAGTACTTC,CASSYSGLTQETQYF
14,TRBV6-5,TRBD1,TRBJ1-3,few,TGTGCCAGCAGCCCAACAGGGGCTGGAAACACCATATATTTT,CASSPTGAGNTIYF